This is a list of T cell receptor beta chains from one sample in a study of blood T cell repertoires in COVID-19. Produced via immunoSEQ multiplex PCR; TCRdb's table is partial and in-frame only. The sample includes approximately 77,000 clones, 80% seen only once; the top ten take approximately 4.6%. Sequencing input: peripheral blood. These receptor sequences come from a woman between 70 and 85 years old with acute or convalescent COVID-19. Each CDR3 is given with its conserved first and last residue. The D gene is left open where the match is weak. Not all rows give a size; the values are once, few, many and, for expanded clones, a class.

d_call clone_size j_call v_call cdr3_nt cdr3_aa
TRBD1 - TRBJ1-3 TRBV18 TGTGCCAGCTCACCGGACAGGCCGGGCTCTGGAAACACCATATATTTT CASSPDRPGSGNTIYF
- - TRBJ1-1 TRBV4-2 TGTGCCAGCAGCCAAGGTCGGTCATACACTGAAGCTTTCTTT CASSQGRSYTEAFF
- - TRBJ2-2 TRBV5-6 TGTGCCAGCACCCGTATTAGGAGGCAGAACACCGGGGAGCTGTTTTTT CASTRIRRQNTGELFF
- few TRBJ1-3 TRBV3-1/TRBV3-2 TGTGCCAGCAGCCAAGAGTCGGGGGCTGGAAACACCATATATTTT CASSQESGAGNTIYF
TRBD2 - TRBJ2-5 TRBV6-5 TGTGCCACGGGAGGGCTAGCCCAAGAGACCCAGTACTTC CATGGLAQETQYF
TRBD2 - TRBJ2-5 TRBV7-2 TGTGCCAGCAGCGGGCCGAGCGGGGCCGAGACCCAGTACTTC CASSGPSGAETQYF
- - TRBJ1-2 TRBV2 TGTGCCAGCAGTGAACTCGGGAACTCGGGCTATGGCTACACCTTC CASSELGNSGYGYTF
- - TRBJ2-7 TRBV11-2 TGTGCCAGCAGCTCCTCCCCCGATGGAGTCTACGAGCAGTACTTC CASSSSPDGVYEQYF
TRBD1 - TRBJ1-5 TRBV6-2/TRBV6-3 TGTGCCAGCAGTGTACCGGGACAGGGCAATCAGCCCCAGCATTTT CASSVPGQGNQPQHF
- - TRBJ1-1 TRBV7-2 TGTGCCAGCAGCTCACAGGGGAACACTGAAGCTTTCTTT CASSSQGNTEAFF
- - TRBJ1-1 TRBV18 TGTGCCAGCTCACCACCTACAGGGCAGAACACTGAAGCTTTCTTT CASSPPTGQNTEAFF
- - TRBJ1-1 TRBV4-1 TGCGCCAGCAGCCAAGTTCTCATGCCAGGGGCTGAAGCTTTCTTT CASSQVLMPGAEAFF
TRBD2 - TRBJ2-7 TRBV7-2 TGTGCCAGCAGCGGAGTGGGAGGGTCAGGGTACGAGCAGTACTTC CASSGVGGSGYEQYF
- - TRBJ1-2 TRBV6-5 TGTGCCAGCAGTTACACTGACAGCATCTATGGCTACACCTTC CASSYTDSIYGYTF
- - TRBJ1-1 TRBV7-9 TGTGCCAGCAGCCGACTACAGGGGAACACTGAAGCTTTCTTT CASSRLQGNTEAFF
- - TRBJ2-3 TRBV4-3 TGCGCCAGCAGCCAAGATCGGGTGAGGGGGACAGATACGCAGTATTTT CASSQDRVRGTDTQYF
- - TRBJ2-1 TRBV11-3 TGTGCCAGCAGCTTAGATTCCCCCGCGCGGCGTCCCGCGGCTGAGCAGTTCTTC CASSLDSPARRPAAEQFF
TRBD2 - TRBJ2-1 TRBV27 TGTGCCAGCAGTTTATGGGAGGGAACCCCCTCCTACAATGAGCAGTTCTTC CASSLWEGTPSYNEQFF
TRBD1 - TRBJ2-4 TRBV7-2 TGTGCCAGCAGCCCCACATCAGACAGGGTTGACATTCAGTACTTC CASSPTSDRVDIQYF
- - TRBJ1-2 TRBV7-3 TGTGCCAGCAGCCCCAATTCCGGGGGGGCCACCTTC CASSPNSGGATF
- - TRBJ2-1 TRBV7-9 TGTGCCAGCAGCTTAAGCCGCTCCTACAATGAGCAGTTCTTC CASSLSRSYNEQFF
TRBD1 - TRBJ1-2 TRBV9 TGTGCCAGCAGCACTTGGACAGGGGGCACAGATGGCTACACCTTC CASSTWTGGTDGYTF
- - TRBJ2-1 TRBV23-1 TGCGCCAGCAGCGAAAACGGGGACAATGAGCAGTTCTTC CASSENGDNEQFF
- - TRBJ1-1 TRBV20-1 TGCAGCGTAAAGGGCCAGGGAGCTTTCTTT CSVKGQGAFF
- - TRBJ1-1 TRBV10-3 TGTGCCATCAGTCCTCCTGTGAACACTGAAGCTTTCTTT CAISPPVNTEAFF
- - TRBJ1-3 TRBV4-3 TGCGCCAGCAGCCCAGACGTGCGGGGGGTCTCTGGAAACACCATATATTTT CASSPDVRGVSGNTIYF
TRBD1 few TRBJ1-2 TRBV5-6 TGTGCCAGCAGCCGCGGGACAGCGTACTATGGCTACACCTTC CASSRGTAYYGYTF
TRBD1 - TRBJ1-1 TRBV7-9 TGTGCCAGCAGCTTAGTGGGGACAGATCCCCTGAACACTGAAGCTTTCTTT CASSLVGTDPLNTEAFF
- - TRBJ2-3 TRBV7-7 TGTGCCAGCAGCTTAGTGGCGGGTAGCACAGATACGCAGTATTTT CASSLVAGSTDTQYF
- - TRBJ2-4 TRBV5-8 TGTGCCAGCAGCTTGGGGGCAGAGCTAGCCAAAAACATTCAGTACTTC CASSLGAELAKNIQYF
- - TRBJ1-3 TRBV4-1 TGCGCCAGCAGCCAAGACCAGGGCCCTGGAAACACCATATATTTT CASSQDQGPGNTIYF
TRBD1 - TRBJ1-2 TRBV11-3 TGTGCCAGCAGCCAAGGCGGGGTAGGGACAGCGCCCTATGGCTACACCTTC CASSQGGVGTAPYGYTF
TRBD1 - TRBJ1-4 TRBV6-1 TGTGCCAGCAGGGCATACAGGGGCCCAAGGGAAAAACTGTTTTTT CASRAYRGPREKLFF
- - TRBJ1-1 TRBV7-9 TGTGCCAGCAGCTTATATGGGAGGTACACTGAAGCTTTCTTT CASSLYGRYTEAFF
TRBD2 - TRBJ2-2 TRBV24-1 TGTGCCACCAGTGATCTGACTAGCGGGGCCGGGGAGCTGTTTTTT CATSDLTSGAGELFF
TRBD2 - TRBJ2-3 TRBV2 TGTGCCAGCGGTTTAAGCGGGGGTTATATTGGAGATACGCAGTATTTT CASGLSGGYIGDTQYF
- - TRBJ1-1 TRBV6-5 TGTGCCAGCCAAAGTCAGGGCCCGGTGGCTTTCTTT CASQSQGPVAFF
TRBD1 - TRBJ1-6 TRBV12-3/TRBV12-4 TGTGCCAGCAGCCGGACAGGTTCACCCCTCCACTTT CASSRTGSPLHF
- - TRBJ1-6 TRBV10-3 TGTGCCATCAAGACACCGACTTCACCCCTCCACTTT CAIKTPTSPLHF
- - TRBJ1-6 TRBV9 TGTGCCAGCAGCGTAGGGGGGGGAGGTAATTCACCCCTCCACTTT CASSVGGGGNSPLHF
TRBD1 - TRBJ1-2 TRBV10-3 TGTGCCATCAGTGCGGGACAGGGGGTTCCTAACTATGGCTACACCTTC CAISAGQGVPNYGYTF
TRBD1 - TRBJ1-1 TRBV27 TGTGCCAGCAGTACACAGGGGAGCACTGAAGCTTTCTTT CASSTQGSTEAFF
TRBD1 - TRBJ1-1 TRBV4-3 TGCGCCAGCAGCCAAGAATGGGGGACAGGGGCCATGGGGACTGAAGCTTTCTTT CASSQEWGTGAMGTEAFF
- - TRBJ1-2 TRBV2 TGTGCCAGCAGTGAGGGCGGGCAACTGAGTGGTGGCTACACCTTC CASSEGGQLSGGYTF
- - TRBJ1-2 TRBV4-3 TGCGCCAGCAGCCAATTTTCAGGGGCCCCTTATGGCTACACCTTC CASSQFSGAPYGYTF
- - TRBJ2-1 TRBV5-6 TGTGCCAGCAGCTTGGCGGCGGGTTACAATGAGCAGTTCTTC CASSLAAGYNEQFF
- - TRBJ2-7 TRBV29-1 TGCAGCGTTTCGACAGTTACCTACGAGCAGTACTTC CSVSTVTYEQYF
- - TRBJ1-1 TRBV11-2 TGTGCCAGCAGTCGGACAGTGAACACTGAAGCTTTCTTT CASSRTVNTEAFF
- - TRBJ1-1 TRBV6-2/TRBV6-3 TGTGCCAGCAGTTCACCGGGGGGCGTAGAAGCTTTCTTT CASSSPGGVEAFF
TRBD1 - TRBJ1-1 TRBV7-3 TGTGCCAGCAGCTTGACAGGGTTTGAGGACACTGAAGCTTTCTTT CASSLTGFEDTEAFF
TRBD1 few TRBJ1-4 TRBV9 TGTGCCAGCAGCGTAGGGGGGACAGGGGGAATCGTTCGTAATGAAAAACTGTTTTTT CASSVGGTGGIVRNEKLFF
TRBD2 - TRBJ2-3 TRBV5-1 TGCGCCAGCAGCTTGGTATATAGCGGGGGCGCCGCAGATACGCAGTATTTT CASSLVYSGGAADTQYF
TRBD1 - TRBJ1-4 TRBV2 TGTGCCAGCAGTGAATTGGCAGGGGGGACTAATGAAAAACTGTTTTTT CASSELAGGTNEKLFF
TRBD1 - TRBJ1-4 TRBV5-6 TGTGCCAGCAGCTGGACAGGGGTCGCTGAAAAACTGTTTTTT CASSWTGVAEKLFF
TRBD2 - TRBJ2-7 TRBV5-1 TGCGCCAGCAGCTGGGGGGCTAGCGGGGCCCCCTACGAGCAGTACTTC CASSWGASGAPYEQYF
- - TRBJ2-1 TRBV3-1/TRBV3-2 TGTGCCAGCAGCCAGCCAGGTTACTGTGAGCAGTTCTTC CASSQPGYCEQFF
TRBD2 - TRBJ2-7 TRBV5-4 TGTGCCAGCAGCCCCCGGACGGGGGGAGGGCAGTACTTC CASSPRTGGGQYF
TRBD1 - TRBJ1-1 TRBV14 TGTGCCAGCAGCCTAGCCAGGGGGAGGACTGAAGCTTTCTTT CASSLARGRTEAFF
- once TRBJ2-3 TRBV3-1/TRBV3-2 TGTGCCAGCAGCCTATTAGATACGCAGTATTTT CASSLLDTQYF
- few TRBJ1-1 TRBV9 TGTGCCAGCAGCGTAGGGATGGCGGACACTGAAGCTTTCTTT CASSVGMADTEAFF